The 9 T cell receptor beta chains in this list originate from one sample, sequenced in a study of T cell clonotyping in hematopoietic cell transplantation. This table comes from immunoSEQ multiplex PCR, and its TCRdb copy is limited to in-frame clones, with some not included. The table lists 70,000 or so clones, about 94% of them singletons. The specimen sequenced was peripheral blood mononuclear cells. The receptors were sampled from a man aged 45-65 years in good health. Some clones in this sample may be carry-over from other donors' samples.

In this sample, this clone turned up a few times. The chain couples TRBV6-5 to TRBJ2-5; 7 nucleotides line up with TRBD1. The J segment lost 1 base and the V segment lost 6 bases, leaving 8 bases of the junction unmatched. This CDR3 region has 15 residues. The germline CDR1 and CDR2 sequences are MNHEY and SVGAGI. CDR3 protein: CASRAGQGVQETQYF. Written as DNA, the CDR3 is TGTGCCAGCAGGGCTGGGCAGGGGGTCCAAGAGACCCAGTACTTC.

CDR3 in amino acids: CASSLIRGGQETQYF. DNA of the CDR3: TGTGCCAGCAGCTTAATCCGGGGGGGCCAAGAGACCCAGTACTTC. The genes are TRBV7-2 and TRBJ2-5; TRBD2 aligns across 8 bases. Germline V CDR1 and CDR2: SGHTA, FQGNSA. The CDR3 extends over 15 amino acids. The V segment lost 2 bases and the J segment 1 base; nucleotides outside the gene matches: 3.

This chain connects TRBV5-4 to TRBJ2-1, with D possibly being TRBD2 (6 bases). V was pared by 4 bases and J by 9 bases, with 14 bases between. Germline assignment: CDR1 SGHNT and CDR2 YYREEE (reference sequence). The CDR3 sequence is 13 residues long. CDR3 protein: CASSPDYVGEQFF. The CDR3, as DNA: TGTGCCAGCAGCCCGGACTACGTCGGTGAGCAGTTCTTC.

The chain employs TRBV2 and TRBJ2-5; no clear D gene. The germline V gene encodes CDR1 SNHLY and CDR2 FYNNEI. The CDR3 covers 12 residues. V was trimmed by 2 bases and J by 5 bases, leaving 6 bases between them. This CDR3 reads CASSELRETQYF. As DNA, the CDR3 is TGTGCCAGCAGTGAACTCAGGGAGACCCAGTACTTC.

The rearrangement uses TRBV19 and TRBJ1-5, with 9 bases lining up with TRBD1. This CDR3 is 14 amino acids long. Looked up from germline, CDR1 is LNHDA and CDR2 is SQIVND (reference sequence). Trimming cost V 3 bases and J 6 bases; bases outside gene matches: 3. The CDR3 spells CASSMGTGTQPQHF. The CDR3 DNA follows: TGTGCCAGTAGTATGGGGACAGGGACTCAGCCCCAGCATTTT.

The rearrangement links TRBV14 to TRBJ2-2; possibly TRBD2 for D (6 bases). Germline CDR1 and CDR2: SGHDN and FVKESK. The CDR3 has 17 amino acids. Deletions cut 4 bases from V and 7 bases from J, with 22 bases between. CDR3 DNA: TGTGCCAGCAGCCGCTTCCCTACCGGGAGTTCAGGCGGGGAGCTGTTTTTT. Translated, it gives CASSRFPTGSSGGELFF.

The chain combines TRBV25-1 with TRBJ1-3; D unresolved. Germline-derived CDR1 and CDR2 are MGHDK and SYGVNS. V was cut by 6 bases and J by 0 bases, with 9 bases left in between. The CDR3 has 14 amino acids. Here the CDR3 reads CASRSAASGNTIYF. DNA of the CDR3: TGTGCCAGCAGGTCGGCAGCCTCTGGAAACACCATATATTTT.

This clone was recorded once. The chain employs TRBV25-1 and TRBJ1-1; TRBD1 might be the D (6 bases). Trimming left V 2 bases short and J 8 bases short, with 15 bases between. In germline, CDR1 is MGHDK, CDR2 SYGVNS. The CDR3 consists of 14 residues. CDR3 sequence: CASSETGRGLEAFF. For the CDR3, the DNA is TGTGCCAGCAGTGAAACTGGCAGGGGACTGGAAGCTTTCTTT. The full variable domain, with the rest looked up from reference TRBV25-1 and TRBJ1-1, is EADIYQTPRYLVIGTGKKITLECSQTMGHDKMYWYQQDPGMELHLIHYSYGVNSTEKGDLSSESTVSRIRTEHFPLTLESARPSHTSQYLCASSETGRGLEAFFGQGTRLTVV.

The chain joins TRBV7-2 to TRBJ2-1; D is uncertain. Germline loops: CDR1 SGHTA, CDR2 FQGNSA. V lost 2 bases and J 8 bases, leaving 7 bases between the germline ends. This CDR3 comprises 12 residues. The CDR3 loop is CASSLSRDEQFF. CDR3 coding DNA: TGTGCCAGCAGCTTATCCCGGGATGAGCAGTTCTTC.